These T cell receptor beta chains were read from a single sample in a study of blood T cells in healthy people across ages. From the 5' RACE reads, TCRdb called clonotypes with MiXCR, one entry per CDR3 protein. Among approximately 800,000 distinct CDR3 sequences, roughly 50% were seen once, and the ten largest hold 41%. The sequenced material came from blood. The receptors were sampled from a man older than 75 in good health. The CDR3 runs from the conserved cysteine through the conserved F or W. A D gene is named only where the DNA matches it firmly. Clone size is shown for a subset of rows, as once, few, many or a class of expanded clone.

D gene	clone size	V gene	J gene	CDR3 protein	CDR3 DNA
-	-	TRBV25-1	TRBJ1-1	CASSESPTVPFF	TGTGCCAGCAGTGAATCCCCAACAGTTCCTTTCTTT
-	-	TRBV7-2	TRBJ2-3	CASSLGRRADTQYF	TGTGCCAGCAGCTTGGGCCGACGGGCAGATACGCAGTATTTT
-	few	TRBV29-1	TRBJ2-7	CSVVLDALEQYF	TGCAGCGTTGTACTTGACGCCCTCGAGCAGTACTTC
-	once	TRBV15	TRBJ1-5	CATSRDFRASSGSNQPQHF	TGTGCCACCAGCAGAGATTTCCGGGCCAGTAGCGGGAGCAATCAGCCCCAGCATTTT
-	few	TRBV20-1	TRBJ2-7	CSALRDLGAYEQYF	TGCAGTGCTCTCCGGGACTTGGGGGCCTACGAGCAGTACTTC
TRBD2	few	TRBV2	TRBJ2-1	CASSEESGREQFF	TGTGCCAGCAGTGAAGAGTCCGGGAGGGAGCAGTTCTTC
-	-	TRBV2	TRBJ2-1	CASSEVGGALGEQFF	TGTGCCAGCAGTGAAGTGGGCGGAGCTTTAGGGGAGCAGTTCTTC
-	-	TRBV4-2	TRBJ2-7	CASSQATGLSDEQYF	TGTGCCAGCAGCCAAGCTACGGGCCTTTCCGACGAGCAGTACTTC
-	-	TRBV29-1	TRBJ2-3	CSVVDALTDTQYF	TGCAGCGTTGTTGATGCCCTCACAGATACGCAGTATTTT
TRBD2	-	TRBV7-2	TRBJ2-1	CASSLAVAGGRRGEQFF	TGTGCCAGCAGCTTAGCTGTAGCGGGAGGCCGGAGGGGTGAGCAGTTCTTC
-	few	TRBV12-3/TRBV12-4	TRBJ1-2	CASTRVGSPYGYTF	TGTGCCAGCACCCGAGTAGGAAGCCCCTATGGCTACACCTTC
-	-	TRBV3-1	TRBJ2-3	CASSQVGTHRYAYF	TGTGCCAGTAGCCAAGTAGGGACGCACAGATACGCGTATTTT
TRBD1	-	TRBV7-8	TRBJ1-1	CASSSMTGGGGWFAEAFF	TGTGCCAGCAGCAGTATGACAGGGGGCGGGGGGTGGTTCGCTGAAGCTTTCTTT
-	-	TRBV20-1	TRBJ2-5	CSGREQLYNEQYF	TGCAGCGGACGGGAGCAGCTGTACAATGAGCAGTACTTC
-	-	TRBV6-6	TRBJ1-2	CASGSQLTSAGYTF	TGTGCCAGCGGATCTCAACTTACAAGCGCGGGCTACACCTTC
TRBD2	many	TRBV5-5	TRBJ2-1	CASSSSLAGGYNEQFF	TGTGCCAGCAGCTCGTCACTAGCGGGAGGGTACAATGAGCAGTTCTTC
-	-	TRBV3-1	TRBJ2-7	CASSQAVTYEQYF	TGTGCCAGCAGCCAGGCAGTAACCTACGAGCAGTACTTC
TRBD2	-	TRBV9	TRBJ2-5	CASSVGLAAGSQETQYF	TGTGCCAGCAGCGTAGGTCTAGCGGCGGGGTCCCAAGAGACCCAGTACTTC
-	few	TRBV7-8	TRBJ2-3	CASSLAEDTQYF	TGTGCCAGCAGCTTAGCAGAGGATACGCAGTATTTT
-	-	TRBV7-8	TRBJ1-5	CASSLLGKPSRNQPQHF	TGTGCCAGCAGTCTACTGGGAAAGCCTTCTAGAAATCAGCCCCAGCATTTT
-	-	TRBV28	TRBJ2-5	CASSPAGLRETQYF	TGTGCCAGCAGTCCCGCAGGCTTAAGAGAGACCCAGTACTTC
-	-	TRBV7-2	TRBJ1-6	CAGRREQAPNSPLHF	TGTGCCGGCAGGCGAGAACAGGCTCCAAATTCACCCCTCCACTTT
-	many	TRBV29-1	TRBJ2-1	CSATTGSSYNEQFF	TGCAGCGCCACTACAGGGAGCTCCTACAATGAGCAGTTCTTC
TRBD1	-	TRBV6-1	TRBJ2-2	CASIPQGARLSGELFF	TGTGCCAGCATTCCACAGGGGGCTAGACTTTCCGGGGAGCTGTTTTTT
TRBD2	few	TRBV7-9	TRBJ2-7	CASSLALAGDEQYF	TGTGCCAGCAGCTTAGCACTAGCGGGAGACGAGCAGTACTTC
TRBD1	-	TRBV7-9	TRBJ2-7	CACAPRGQGSYEQYF	TGTGCCTGCGCCCCACGAGGACAGGGATCCTACGAGCAGTACTTC
-	-	TRBV9	TRBJ1-2	CASSAFGSGGGGYTF	TGTGCCAGCAGCGCGTTCGGGAGCGGGGGAGGAGGCTACACCTTC
-	once	TRBV20-1	TRBJ2-5	CSAERSGRDQETQYF	TGCAGTGCCGAGAGATCGGGCAGAGACCAAGAGACCCAGTACTTC
TRBD1	-	TRBV3-1	TRBJ2-3	CASSYRDRAEDTQYF	TGTGCCAGCAGCTACCGGGACAGGGCTGAAGATACGCAGTATTTT
TRBD2	-	TRBV6-2/TRBV6-3	TRBJ2-5	CASSRHTSGQETQYF	TGTGCCAGCAGTCGACATACTAGCGGACAAGAGACCCAGTACTTC
TRBD1	-	TRBV24-1	TRBJ2-2	CATSLPGTGSGELFF	TGTGCCACCAGTCTACCCGGGACAGGGTCCGGGGAGCTGTTTTTT
-	-	TRBV5-1	TRBJ2-2	CASSLGSLGQSGTGELFF	TGCGCCAGCAGCTTGGGCAGCCTCGGACAGTCGGGGACCGGGGAGCTGTTTTTT
TRBD2	once	TRBV6-5	TRBJ2-7	CASRMGLAGKYEQYF	TGTGCCAGCAGGATGGGACTAGCGGGGAAATACGAGCAGTACTTC
TRBD2	-	TRBV27	TRBJ2-7	CASSLLAGARGEQYF	TGTGCCAGCAGTTTACTAGCGGGAGCTCGTGGGGAGCAGTACTTC
TRBD1	-	TRBV25-1	TRBJ2-5	CASSQGALETQYF	TGTGCCAGCAGTCAGGGGGCCCTAGAGACCCAGTACTTC
TRBD1	once	TRBV13	TRBJ1-1	CASSLEGATEAFF	TGTGCCAGCAGCTTAGAGGGGGCGACTGAAGCTTTCTTT
-	few	TRBV7-6	TRBJ2-1	CASSLAARAEQFF	TGTGCCAGCAGCTTAGCGGCCCGGGCTGAGCAGTTCTTC
-	-	TRBV24-1	TRBJ2-3	CATSDAPTNSEHRDAYF	TGTGCCACCAGTGATGCCCCGACTAATAGCGAGCACAGAGACGCGTATTTT
-	-	TRBV3-1	TRBJ2-7	CASSPQGLLAYEQYF	TGTGCCAGCAGCCCACAGGGCCTTTTGGCCTACGAGCAGTACTTC
-	-	TRBV27	TRBJ1-4	CASSFTNKATNEKLFF	TGTGCCAGCAGTTTCACCAACAAGGCAACTAATGAAAAACTGTTTTTT
TRBD1	few	TRBV29-1	TRBJ2-3	CSVRRDRDTDTQYF	TGCAGCGTTCGCCGGGACAGGGATACAGATACGCAGTATTTT
TRBD1	-	TRBV3-1	TRBJ2-6	CASSQDMHRGPSGANVLTF	TGTGCCAGCAGCCAAGATATGCACAGGGGACCCTCTGGGGCCAACGTCCTGACTTTC
-	-	TRBV5-1	TRBJ2-7	CASSLAGLGRNEQYF	TGCGCCAGCAGCTTGGCGGGGTTAGGTCGGAACGAGCAGTACTTC
-	-	TRBV2	TRBJ2-7	CASSVDSSTYEQYF	TGTGCCAGCAGTGTGGACAGCAGCACCTACGAGCAGTACTTC
-	-	TRBV10-1	TRBJ1-6	CASSGQGANSPLHF	TGCGCCAGCAGTGGACAAGGGGCTAATTCACCCCTCCACTTT
-	few	TRBV6-1	TRBJ2-2	CASSSNWGGELFF	TGTGCCAGCAGTTCAAACTGGGGCGGGGAGCTGTTTTTT
TRBD1	few	TRBV12-3/TRBV12-4	TRBJ1-2	CASSLLGTGANYGYTF	TGTGCCAGCAGTTTATTAGGGACAGGGGCTAACTATGGCTACACCTTC
TRBD1	few	TRBV13	TRBJ2-5	CASSSSSTGRSWETQYF	TGTGCCAGCAGCTCTTCTTCGACAGGGCGTAGTTGGGAGACCCAGTACTTC
-	-	TRBV24-1	TRBJ1-5	CASDLGRVGNQPQHF	TGTGCCAGTGATTTAGGCAGGGTTGGCAATCAGCCCCAGCATTTT
TRBD2	few	TRBV7-2	TRBJ2-3	CASSLVSGADTQYF	TGTGCCAGCAGCTTAGTTAGCGGGGCGGATACGCAGTATTTT
TRBD1	-	TRBV7-8	TRBJ1-2	CASSLAGGTGNRRYGYTF	TGTGCCAGCAGCTTAGCGGGGGGGACAGGGAATCGTCGGTATGGCTACACCTTC
-	-	TRBV27	TRBJ2-7	CASRVRADAEYEQYF	TGTGCCAGCCGTGTTAGGGCCGACGCAGAGTACGAGCAGTACTTC
-	-	TRBV29-1	TRBJ2-5	CSVLPGVETQYF	TGCAGCGTACTCCCAGGGGTGGAGACCCAGTACTTC